The 21 T cell receptor beta chains listed next were all sequenced from one sample in a study of T cell repertoires in cytomegalovirus infection. TCRdb re-derived calls from the reads in MiXCR, one entry per CDR3 protein. The profile covers 650,000 to 850,000 distinct CDR3 sequences, with 25% to 35% appearing a single time and under 15% taken by the ten largest. For these receptors, no antigen is known. The specimen comprised cultured CD8+ T cells from PBMCs, sampled from culture after CMV antigen stimulation. Receptors originate from a human donor in good health (CMV status not recorded). Some clones in this sample may be carry-over from other donors' samples.

The chain is built from TRBV2 and TRBJ2-1; no definite D call. CDR3 length: 14 amino acids. V was shortened by 1 base and J by 3 bases, with 7 bases between the two germline ends. Germline V gene sequence: CDR1 SNHLY, CDR2 FYNNEI. CDR3 sequence reads: CASSEDGLYNEQFF. The CDR3 DNA sequence: TGTGCCAGCAGTGAAGATGGCCTCTACAATGAGCAGTTCTTC.

The gene calls are TRBV6-6 and TRBJ1-2; D is uncertain. The V gene lost 0 bases and the J gene lost 8 bases, with 16 bases spanning the gap. Germline CDR1 is MNHNY and CDR2 is SVGAGI (reference sequence). The CDR3 is made up of 15 amino acids. CDR3 nucleotides: TGTGCCAGCAGTTACTCGGGCTCCCCGGTAGAAGGCTACACCTTC. Its protein is CASSYSGSPVEGYTF.

V gene TRBV12-5 combines with J gene TRBJ2-5; the match to TRBD1 covers 9 bases. V lost 6 bases and J lost 4; bases outside the gene matches: 9. This CDR3 is built from 15 residues. Germline CDR1 and CDR2: LGHNT and FRNRAP. The CDR3 loop reads CASGQGGTGSETQYF. CDR3 DNA sequence: TGTGCTAGTGGCCAGGGCGGGACAGGGTCAGAGACCCAGTACTTC. Complete variable domain (other parts from reference TRBV12-5 and TRBJ2-5): DARVTQTPRHKVTEMGQEVTMRCQPILGHNTVFWYRQTMMQGLELLAYFRNRAPLDDSGMPKDRFSAEMPDATLATLKIQPSEPRDSAVYFCASGQGGTGSETQYFGPGTRLLVL.

Written as DNA, the CDR3 is TGTGCCAGCAGCCAGATGGCGGGGGGGGATGAGACCCAGTACTTC. It encodes CASSQMAGGDETQYF. The genes are TRBV5-4 and TRBJ2-5, with 9 bases identical to TRBD2. J gave up 5 bases and V 4 bases, and 9 bases lay outside the gene matches. This CDR3 comprises 15 residues. Germline assignment: CDR1 SGHNT and CDR2 YYREEE (reference sequence).

The chain carries TRBV20-1 and TRBJ1-5, with 9 nucleotides matching TRBD1. From germline, CDR1 is DFQATT and CDR2 SNEGSKA (reference sequence). Unmatched junction bases numbered 27, after V lost 4 bases and J lost 11 bases. The CDR3 runs to 19 residues. The CDR3 sequence: CSAIPRFHIPGQGTMAQHF. Written as DNA, the CDR3 is TGCAGTGCTATCCCCAGATTCCACATACCGGGACAGGGAACCATGGCCCAGCATTTT.

This clonotype appeared a few times. The chain joins TRBV6-1 to TRBJ1-1; D possibly corresponds to TRBD1 (6 bases). The V and J ends lost 4 bases and 4 bases respectively, with 13 bases between them. CDR3 length equals 14 residues. CDR1 and CDR2 (germline): MNHNS, SASEGT. The CDR3 loop reads CASSGGAPGTEAFF. The CDR3 DNA reads as TGTGCCAGCAGTGGGGGGGCGCCGGGCACTGAAGCTTTCTTT.

The chain is built from TRBV12-5 and TRBJ2-7; D possibly matches TRBD1 or TRBD2 (5 bases each). Trimming took 1 base from V and 4 from J, leaving 11 bases between them. CDR1 and CDR2 from the germline V gene are LGHNT and FRNRAP. The length of the CDR3 is 14 residues. The CDR3 sequence: CASGLGGPPYEQYF. CDR3 nucleotide sequence: TGTGCTAGTGGTTTGGGGGGACCCCCTTACGAGCAGTACTTC.

V is TRBV6-5 and J is TRBJ2-5, with a possible D match to TRBD1 (6 bases). The germline V gene has CDR1 MNHEY and CDR2 SVGAGI. This CDR3 has 14 residues. Trimming pared 2 bases from V and 5 bases from J, leaving 12 bases between. DNA of the CDR3: TGTGCCAGCAGTTACGCCGGGACATGGGAGACCCAGTACTTC. Protein: CASSYAGTWETQYF.

The chain combines TRBV5-4 with TRBJ2-1; D perhaps matches TRBD2 (5 bases). The germline V and J ends were trimmed by 1 base and 4 bases, with 9 bases remaining between them. CDR1 SGHNT and CDR2 YYREEE come from the germline V gene (reference sequence). The CDR3 runs 14 residues. The CDR3 DNA sequence: TGTGCCAGCAGCTTGATCGGCGGGTACAATGAGCAGTTCTTC. Encoded protein: CASSLIGGYNEQFF.

The V call is TRBV7-4, the J call TRBJ2-7; 8 nucleotides match TRBD1. Trimming cost V 4 bases and J 3 bases; bases outside gene matches: 8. This CDR3 has 15 residues. Germline V gene lookup returns CDR1 SGHVT and CDR2 SQSDAQ. The CDR3 nucleotides read TGTGCCAGCAGCTATACAGGGGGTAAGGTCTACGAGCAGTACTTC. Translated: CASSYTGGKVYEQYF.

CDR3 region: CASSWTGVTLSPLHF. The CDR3, as DNA: TGTGCCAGCAGCTGGACAGGGGTCACTCTCTCACCCCTCCACTTT. This chain connects TRBV5-8 to TRBJ1-6, with 9 nucleotides matching TRBD1. The length of the CDR3 is 15 residues. Germline CDR1 reads SGHTS; CDR2 reads YDEGEE. The trim removed 3 bases at V and 10 bases at J, leaving 8 bases unmatched.

This clonotype turned up a few times. This chain uses TRBV7-2 with TRBJ2-7; 8 bases map to TRBD1. Germline loops: CDR1 SGHTA, CDR2 FQGNSA. The CDR3 spans 16 residues. Trimming at V came to 1 base and at J to 4 bases, leaving 9 bases not matched to a gene. CDR3 sequence (DNA): TGTGCCAGCAGCTTAGGAAAGACAGGGGTTGGGTACGAGCAGTACTTC. This codes for CASSLGKTGVGYEQYF.

The chain combines TRBV24-1 with TRBJ2-3; D is perhaps TRBD1 or TRBD2 (5 bases each). Trimming removed 5 bases from V and 2 bases from J, with 16 bases in between. Germline V gene lookup returns CDR1 KGHDR and CDR2 SFDVKD. This CDR3 is built from 16 residues. For the CDR3, the DNA is TGTGCCACCAGTGCCCCCCGCGAGGGGAACACAGATACGCAGTATTTT. Residues: CATSAPREGNTDTQYF.

This clonotype has only a few counts. This rearrangement joins TRBV14 to TRBJ2-5; 8 nucleotides line up with TRBD2. Germline CDR1 reads SGHDN; CDR2 reads FVKESK. This CDR3 is 15 amino acids long. Trimming at V came to 4 bases and at J to 5 bases, leaving 9 bases not matched to a gene. The chain's CDR3 is CASSLLAGPGETQYF. The CDR3 DNA is TGTGCCAGCAGCCTTTTAGCGGGGCCAGGGGAGACCCAGTACTTC.

The chain carries TRBV6-2 or TRBV6-3 and TRBJ2-5; TRBD2 matches at 13 bases. The germline V gene encodes CDR1 MNHEY and CDR2 SVGEGT. V was clipped by 4 bases and J by 2 bases; unmatched bases: 13. This CDR3 spans 19 amino acids. The CDR3 protein is CASSSATSGGPWRQETQYF. In DNA, the CDR3 is TGTGCCAGCAGTTCTGCGACTAGCGGGGGGCCATGGAGACAAGAGACCCAGTACTTC.

This chain connects TRBV2 to TRBJ2-6; D unresolved. V was clipped by 2 bases and J by 0 bases, with 11 bases between them. From germline, CDR1 is SNHLY and CDR2 FYNNEI. The CDR3 runs 17 residues. The chain's CDR3 is CASSEQAALSGANVLTF. CDR3 nucleotides: TGTGCCAGCAGTGAACAGGCTGCCCTCTCTGGGGCCAACGTCCTGACTTTC.

This clonotype came up a few times. The CDR3 DNA follows: TGTGCCAGCAGCTTCCCCCGGGCCGAGGGTAATGAAAAACTGTTTTTT. Its translation: CASSFPRAEGNEKLFF. This chain links TRBV7-8 with TRBJ1-4, with unresolved D. This CDR3 is built from 16 residues. The germline gives CDR1 SGHVS, CDR2 FQNEAQ. Trimming took off 3 bases at V and 4 bases at J, with 15 bases between the two ends.

The CDR3 here is CASFLGEGVTDTQYF. The CDR3 coding sequence is TGTGCCTCCTTTTTGGGGGAAGGGGTCACAGATACGCAGTATTTT. The chain combines TRBV2 with TRBJ2-3, with D perhaps matching TRBD1 or TRBD2 (5 bases each). Germline V CDR1 and CDR2: SNHLY, FYNNEI. This CDR3 contains 15 residues. V lost 11 bases, J lost 2 bases, and 20 bases lay in between.

This clonotype has only a few counts. V usage is TRBV6-2 or TRBV6-3 and J usage is TRBJ2-7; TRBD1 agrees at 7 bases. The V gene end was trimmed by 0 bases and the J gene end by 6 bases; junction bases not matched to a gene: 2. The CDR3 is made up of 13 amino acids. The germline V gene encodes CDR1 MNHEY and CDR2 SVGEGT. CDR3 DNA: TGTGCCAGCAGTTACTCGACAGGGTTCGAGCAGTACGTC. Encoded protein: CASSYSTGFEQYV.

CDR3 nucleotides: TGTGCCAGCAGCTCACTCGACAGAACTACAGGCTACACCTTC. This translates into CASSSLDRTTGYTF. This chain connects TRBV7-6 to TRBJ1-2; a weak D match, TRBD1 (5 bases). V lost 4 bases to trimming and J lost 8 bases, with 17 bases between them. This CDR3 spans 14 amino acids. Germline V gene data show CDR1 as SGHVS and CDR2 as FNYEAQ.

This clonotype has just one count. This chain links TRBV15 with TRBJ2-7; no firm D call. Looked up from germline, CDR1 is LNHNV and CDR2 is YYDKDF (reference sequence). Trimming shortened V by 0 bases and J by 3 bases, and 9 bases separated the two germline ends. There are 14 residues in the CDR3. CDR3 nucleotides: TGTGCCACCAGCAGAGACTGGCAGAGCTACGAGCAGTACGTC. It encodes CATSRDWQSYEQYV.